This T cell receptor beta chain was sequenced in a study of identical twins. This clonotype was found a few times. Using its own MiXCR run on the 5' RACE reads, TCRdb lists one record per CDR3 protein. This sample has 500,000 to 650,000 distinct CDR3 sequences, with around 24% found just once. The trim removed 6 bases at V and 2 bases at J, leaving 10 bases unmatched. CDR1 and CDR2 (germline): SGHKS, YYEKEE (reference sequence). This CDR3 has 15 residues. This sample was also put to use in a study of yellow fever vaccine responses in identical twins.

The V gene is TRBV5-5, the J gene TRBJ2-7, with 8 bases aligning to TRBD1. What was sequenced was CD4+ T cells sorted from blood. The clonotype was recovered from a woman between 18 and 29 years old in good health. The CDR3 bases are TGTGCCAGCACCCCCGGGACAGGAAGAACCTACGAGCAGTACTTC. Protein: CASTPGTGRTYEQYF. The full variable domain, in which reference TRBV5-5 and TRBJ2-7 provide the parts outside the CDR3, is DAGVTQSPTHLIKTRGQQVTLRCSPISGHKSVSWYQQVLGQGPQFIFQYYEKEERGRGNFPDRFSARQFPNYSSELNVNALLLGDSALYLCASTPGTGRTYEQYFGPGTRLTVT.